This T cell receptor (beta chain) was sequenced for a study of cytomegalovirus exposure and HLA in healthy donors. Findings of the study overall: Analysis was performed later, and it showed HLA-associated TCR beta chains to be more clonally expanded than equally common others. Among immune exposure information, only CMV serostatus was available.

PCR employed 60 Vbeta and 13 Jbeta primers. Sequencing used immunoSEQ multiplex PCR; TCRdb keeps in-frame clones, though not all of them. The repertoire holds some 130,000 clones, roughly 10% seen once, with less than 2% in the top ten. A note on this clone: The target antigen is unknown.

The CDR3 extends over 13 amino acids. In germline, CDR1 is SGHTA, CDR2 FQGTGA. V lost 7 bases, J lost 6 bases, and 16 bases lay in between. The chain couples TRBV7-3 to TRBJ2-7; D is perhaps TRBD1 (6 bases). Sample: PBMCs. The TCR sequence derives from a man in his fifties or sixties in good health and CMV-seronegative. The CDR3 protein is CASNIRGEGEQYF. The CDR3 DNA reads TGTGCCAGCAATATCAGGGGCGAGGGCGAGCAGTACTTC.